Reported below is one T cell receptor (beta chain). The antigen is not known. CDR1 SGHAT and CDR2 FQNNGV come from the germline V gene. This CDR3 is built from 13 residues. V dropped 0 bases and J dropped 12 bases, with 12 bases sitting between them. These data are taken from a study of T cell repertoires in cytomegalovirus infection. Whole-study results and caveats: Summed public TCR beta family frequency identified CMV carriers bearing the relevant HLA. There were HLA-C-restricted CMV-specific TCR beta clonotypes dominating the ex vivo response.

TCRdb re-called the reads with MiXCR, one entry per CDR3 protein. The sample contains some 700,000 distinct CDR3 sequences, roughly 36% of which appear only once. The gene calls are TRBV11-2 and TRBJ2-1, with TRBD2 as a possible D gene (6 bases). The material sequenced was cultured PBMCs, taken from culture after CMV antigen stimulation. The sequence was obtained from a human donor in good health (CMV status not recorded). Some clones in this sample may be carry-over from other donors' samples. This CDR3 reads CASSLDPGLRQFF. The CDR3 bases are TGTGCCAGCAGCTTAGATCCGGGACTTAGGCAGTTCTTC.